This T cell receptor beta chain stems from a study of cytomegalovirus exposure and HLA in healthy donors (dated by TCRdb to 2016 to 2017). Broadly, across the study: An earlier analysis of roughly 500 of the donors reported about 290 Gb of sequence data and more than 90 million unique TCR beta sequences from around 200 million T cells. Donor age, sex, ethnicity and CMV serostatus were collected together with the repertoire data. Class I and class II HLA loci were covered by the typing at four-digit resolution. A few DR-DQ haplotypes were treated as single units for association and clustering because of strong linkage in the cohort. Along with the roughly 610-subject first cohort, a separate validation cohort of over 90 different subjects was used. Typing coverage varied by locus: roughly 629-630 donors for A, B, C, DRB1 and DQB1; 500 to 550 for DQA1; 606 for DPA1; 450 to 480 for DPB1. Roughly 300 gigabases of sequencing data and approximately 91 million unique TCR sequences made up an early release that covered 640 HLA-typed donors. In an earlier analysis of roughly 600 of the donors, high-throughput TCR beta sequencing was used to judge whether each TCR beta V gene segment behaved as functional or pseudogenic. Among roughly 370 genotyped donors of the cohort, an average of 235,054 unique TCR beta nucleotide sequences were sequenced per donor, roughly 20% of them non-productive. Every repertoire in the discovery cohort had been generated on one and the same sequencing platform. Of the roughly 400 genotyped donors, roughly 85% fell in the genetic ancestry cluster associated with self-reported Caucasian donors. High-throughput TCR immunosequencing, statistical association of individual TCRs with disease status, and machine learning were combined to predict cytomegalovirus infection status. The study was designed to test whether signatures of past pathogen exposure could be identified by cataloging public T cell receptors. To study patterns of TCR occurrence, a later analysis re-analyzed previously published TCR beta repertoires from 666 donors and added high-resolution HLA genotyping. Rather than drawing on any new phenotypic data, the later analysis identified candidate immune exposures from TCR beta sequences and the way those sequences occurred across donors. The study used immunosequencing to profile the T cell repertoires of under 700 subjects and linked those repertoires to cytomegalovirus serostatus. Genome-wide SNP genotypes for about 60% of the roughly 700 donors were used in a later genetic analysis, which treated that subset as a discovery cohort. The research as a whole found: Because some donors lacked HLA typing at each locus, the association tests relied only on the typed subset. It was suggested by the authors that the approach could potentially be generalized to other disease states and immunological phenotypes. Across donors, most TCR sequences were observed very rarely, whereas some public TCRs were present in many individuals. In a later genetic analysis, fewer N-insertions in productive TCRs were reported among donors in an Asian-associated ancestry cluster than the roughly 700-donor mean. A cluster of highly shared sequence variants was judged likely to be a technical artifact of the sequencing pipeline. In a later analysis, some 17,000 TCR beta sequences were associated with specific HLA alleles at a false discovery rate of 0.05. Some IMGT-functional V segments, including TRBV6-2 and TRBV6-3, could not be told apart with the 87-base-pair reads, so those segments were excluded. A further reported finding was that TCR beta sequences accurately predicted the HLA-A and HLA-B alleles for most subjects in the first cohort. Several of the top co-occurrence clusters appeared to be linked to parvovirus B19, influenza, CMV and Epstein-Barr virus, according to a later analysis. Cytomegalovirus status was reported to be diagnosed by the classifier with high specificity and sensitivity in both the original and validation cohorts. For the cohort, immune exposure information was limited to CMV serostatus. This cohort had only TCR beta chains sequenced, and the lack of alpha or paired-chain data limited which features could be detected. The study listed 170 or so TCR beta chains as associated with cytomegalovirus. Around 16 rarely observed V segments, including chromosome 9 orphons, were excluded from the earlier analysis of several hundred of the donors because counts were too low. In a later analysis, TCR association rates were found to vary across HLA loci, with the most associated TCRs seen for DRB1 alleles and the fewest for HLA-C alleles. Presence/absence analyses assumed roughly uniform sequencing depth across donors, an assumption that may not hold. A later analysis found that HLA-associated TCR beta chains were more clonally expanded and had lower generation probabilities than equally common non-associated chains. V-gene and J-gene trimming of TCR beta chains was associated with a missense DCLRE1C variant in a later genetic analysis, and the association was replicated in an independent cohort. Most CMV-associated TCR beta chains appeared to be HLA-restricted in a later analysis, and the HLA associations seemed to be driven largely by CMV exposure. Broadly in line with IMGT annotations, most TCR beta V segments showed up in productive rearrangements about 90% or about 30% of the time in an earlier analysis of several hundred of the donors. Assigning TCR associations to individual alleles was difficult when HLA alleles, especially DR and DQ, strongly co-occurred. Correlated functional status among segregating V segments might reflect linkage disequilibrium, but an unknown experimental factor could not be ruled out. In vitro tests confirmed that a few of the cytomegalovirus-associated TCR beta chains recognize cytomegalovirus antigens.

Note on this clone: Its antigen is currently not known. There are no base qualities to consult, and no much larger clone falls within one base.

The receptor library was made with the immunoSEQ multiplex PCR assay. A mixture of 60 forward primers for TCR Vbeta segments and 13 reverse primers for TCR Jbeta segments was used in the multiplex PCR. Amplification of the CDR3 region of rearranged TCR beta genes was performed with a multiplex PCR assay on genomic DNA. The Illumina HiSeq System was used to sequence the amplified TCR beta libraries as 87-base-pair reads. The study's own analysis went as follows. Across the 500 to 850 repertoires, a later analysis counted about 81 million unique TCR beta chains, roughly 11 million of which were shared by at least two donors. A nearest-neighbor algorithm error-corrected the raw reads and collapsed the reads into unique sequences, merging closely related sequences to remove PCR and sequencing errors. CDR3 sequences were aligned to IMGT reference sequences to assign V, D and J gene segments. For a sequence to be retained, at least a six-nucleotide match to both a V gene segment and a J gene segment was required. Rearrangements were classified as productive when the CDR3 lacked stop codons and remained in frame with V and J, and all other rearrangements were classified as non-productive. Following IMGT convention, CDR3 was defined as the stretch from the second conserved V-encoded cysteine up to the conserved J-encoded phenylalanine. The earlier analysis of about 620 of the donors excluded sequences that lacked an unambiguous match to a single V gene segment. An earlier analysis of several hundred of the donors classified V segments as functional when productive rearrangements were above 56.7% and as segregating when the standard deviation between donors was above 5%. A statistical classification framework was built for diagnosing cytomegalovirus status from the catalog of TCR beta chain sequences. A later analysis assigned V and J genes by comparing TCR nucleotide sequences with IMGT/GENE-DB human TR gene sequences. A later analysis assigned CDR3 sequences and most-parsimonious VDJ recombination scenarios with the TCRdist pipeline. In a later analysis, each TCR beta chain was defined by its CDR3 amino acid sequence together with its V-gene family, and reads without a unique V-gene family were excluded. A later analysis removed 450 to 600 highly shared, low-generation-probability nucleotide sequences to deal with suspected cross-contamination and a sequencing artifact. A later analysis calculated a clonal expansion index for each public chain from normalized within-repertoire ranks of inferred template counts. In a later analysis, generation probabilities were computed using a VDJ recombination model fitted to out-of-frame rearrangements, and the results were checked against IGoR. A later analysis scored TCR-TCR, TCR-HLA and TCR-CMV co-occurrence with hypergeometric tests, applying a repertoire-size bias correction to TCR pairs. A later analysis estimated false discovery rates by permuting HLA or CMV assignments 20 times. In a later analysis, co-occurring TCRs were grouped with DBSCAN, and TCRdist sequence similarity was added when clustering was performed within HLA-allele-positive subsets. Repertoires with fewer than 30,000 or more than 120,000 public chains, plus five repertoires with anomalous nucleotide sharing, were excluded from co-occurrence clustering. TCRdb provides this immuneACCESS table in a form limited to in-frame rearrangements. Some clones are lacking; in checked studies, under half of them reflect an unresolved V gene, and why the rest are absent is not known. The V and J calls and clone size are taken from that table; D and trimming were inferred from the DNA. In all, the sample holds 150,000 to 250,000 clones, and 82% of those were seen once. The ten biggest clones cover approximately 0.092% of the sample.

V is clipped by 8 bases and J by 5 bases, and the sequence between their germline boundaries is 18 bases long. The CDR3 starts with the cysteine, ends with the phenylalanine, and has 14 residues. The kept DNA is CDR3 alone, 42 bases in frame from the first base. As encoded in the germline V gene (reference sequence), CDR1 is MNHEY while CDR2 is SMNVEV. The cohort consisted of some 670 healthy bone marrow donors. At the time of sampling, all cohort members were nominally healthy, though unrecorded immune exposures were likely present. The donor was CMV seronegative and was included in the group of about 350 seronegative cohort members. Every donor gave a peripheral blood sample, and the peripheral blood mononuclear cells from that sample were used for TCR beta sequencing. Genomic DNA was extracted from the blood cell samples with the Qiagen DNeasy Blood Extraction Kit.

Specimen: PBMCs. The receptor chain draws on TRBV27 and TRBJ2-5, with the D gene call left open. This receptor was obtained from a boy aged 2 to 10 in good health and CMV-seronegative. The nucleotide sequence is given as TGTGCCAGCTCGAGGTTTTCGCGAGTGGAGACCCAGTACTTC. Its protein reads: CASSRFSRVETQYF.